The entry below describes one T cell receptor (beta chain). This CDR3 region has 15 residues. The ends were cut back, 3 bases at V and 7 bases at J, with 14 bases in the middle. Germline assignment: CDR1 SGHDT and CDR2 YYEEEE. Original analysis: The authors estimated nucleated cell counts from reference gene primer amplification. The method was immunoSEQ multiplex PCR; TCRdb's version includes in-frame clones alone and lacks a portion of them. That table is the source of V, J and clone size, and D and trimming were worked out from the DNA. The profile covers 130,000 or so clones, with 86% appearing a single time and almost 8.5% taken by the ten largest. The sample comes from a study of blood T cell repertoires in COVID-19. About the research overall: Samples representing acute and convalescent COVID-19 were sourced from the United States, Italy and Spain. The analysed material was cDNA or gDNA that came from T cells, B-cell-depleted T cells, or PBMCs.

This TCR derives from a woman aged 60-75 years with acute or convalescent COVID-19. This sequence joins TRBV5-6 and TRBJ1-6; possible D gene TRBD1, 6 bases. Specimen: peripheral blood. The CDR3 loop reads CASSSQGPQNSPLHF. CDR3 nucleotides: TGTGCCAGCAGCTCTCAGGGGCCGCAAAATTCACCCCTCCACTTT.